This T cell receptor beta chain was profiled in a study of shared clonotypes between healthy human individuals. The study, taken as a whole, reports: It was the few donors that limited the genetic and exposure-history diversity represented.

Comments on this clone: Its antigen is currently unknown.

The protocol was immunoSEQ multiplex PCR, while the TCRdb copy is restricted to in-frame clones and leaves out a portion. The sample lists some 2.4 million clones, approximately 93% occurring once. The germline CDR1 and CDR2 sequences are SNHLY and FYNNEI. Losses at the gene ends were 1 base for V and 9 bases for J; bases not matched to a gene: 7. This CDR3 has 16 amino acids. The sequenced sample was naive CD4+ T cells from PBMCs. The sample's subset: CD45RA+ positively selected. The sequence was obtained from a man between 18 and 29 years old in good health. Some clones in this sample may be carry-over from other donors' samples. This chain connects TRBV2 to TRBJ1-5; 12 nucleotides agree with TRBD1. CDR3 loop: CASSEVGTGGAGPQHF. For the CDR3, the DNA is TGTGCCAGCAGTGAAGTAGGGACAGGGGGCGCCGGGCCCCAGCATTTT.